Following are 2 T cell receptor beta chains from one sample sequenced in a study of CD8 T cells in ankylosing spondylitis. One entry per CDR3 protein results from TCRdb running MiXCR on the 5' RACE reads. The table records about 250,000 distinct CDR3 sequences, over 7% of them present only once. The sample comprised blood, either unsorted or a sorted T cell fraction (not recorded which). The receptors originated from a female donor with ankylosing spondylitis or in good health (not recorded which).

This clonotype was detected many times. The limits of the CDR3 on the DNA are not certain, so only TCRdb's listed CDR3 is given. This chain uses TRBV29-1 with TRBJ2-1; the table calls TRBD1, which could not be checked here. The germline CDR1 and CDR2 sequences are SQVTM and ANQGSEA. 12 amino acids form the CDR3, both terminal residues included. CDR3 in amino acids: CSVLERDNEQFF.

For this clonotype: The junction shows a germline mismatch at one end, possibly a read error. The chain uses TRBV4-2 and TRBJ2-5; D might be TRBD2 (6 bases). Per germline, CDR1 LGHNA and CDR2 YNFKEQ. The CDR3 sequence is 12 residues long. The CDR3 coding sequence is TGTGCCAGGAGCCCGGAGGGGGAGACCCAGTACTTC. It yields the protein CARSPEGETQYF.